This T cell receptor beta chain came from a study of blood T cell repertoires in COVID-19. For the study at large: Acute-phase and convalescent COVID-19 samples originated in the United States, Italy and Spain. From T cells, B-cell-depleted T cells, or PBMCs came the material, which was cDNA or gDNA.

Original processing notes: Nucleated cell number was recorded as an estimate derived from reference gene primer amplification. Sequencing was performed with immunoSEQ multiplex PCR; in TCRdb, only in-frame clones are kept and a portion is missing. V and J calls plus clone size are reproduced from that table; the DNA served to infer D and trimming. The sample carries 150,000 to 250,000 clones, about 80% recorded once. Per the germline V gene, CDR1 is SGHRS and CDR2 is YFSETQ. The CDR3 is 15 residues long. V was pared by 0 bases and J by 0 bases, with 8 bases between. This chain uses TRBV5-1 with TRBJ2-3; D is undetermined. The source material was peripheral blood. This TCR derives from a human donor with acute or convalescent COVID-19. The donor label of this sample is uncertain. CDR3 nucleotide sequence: TGCGCCAGCAGCTTGGACACGGGTAGCACAGATACGCAGTATTTT. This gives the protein CASSLDTGSTDTQYF.